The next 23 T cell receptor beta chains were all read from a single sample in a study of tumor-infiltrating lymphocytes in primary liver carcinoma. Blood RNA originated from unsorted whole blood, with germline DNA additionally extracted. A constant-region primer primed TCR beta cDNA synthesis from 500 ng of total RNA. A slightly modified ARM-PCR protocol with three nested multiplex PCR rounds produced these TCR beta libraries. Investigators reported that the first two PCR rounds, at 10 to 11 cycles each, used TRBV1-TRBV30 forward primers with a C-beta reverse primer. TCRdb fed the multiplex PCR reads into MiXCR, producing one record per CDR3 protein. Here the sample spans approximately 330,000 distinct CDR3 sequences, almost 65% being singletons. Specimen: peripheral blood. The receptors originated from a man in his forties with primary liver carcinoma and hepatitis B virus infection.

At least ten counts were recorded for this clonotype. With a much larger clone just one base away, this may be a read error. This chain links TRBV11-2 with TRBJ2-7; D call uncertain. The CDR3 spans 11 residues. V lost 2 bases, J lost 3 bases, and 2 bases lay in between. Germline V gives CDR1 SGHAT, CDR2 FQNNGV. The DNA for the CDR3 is TGTGCCAGCAGCTTATTCTACGAGCAGTACTTC. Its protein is CASSLFYEQYF.

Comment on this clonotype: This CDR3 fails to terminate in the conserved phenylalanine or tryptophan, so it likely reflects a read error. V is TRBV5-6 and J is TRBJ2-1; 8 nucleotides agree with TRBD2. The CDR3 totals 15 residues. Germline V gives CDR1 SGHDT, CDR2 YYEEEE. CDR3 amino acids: CTSSLTGGGDNEQFS. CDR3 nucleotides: TGTACCAGCAGCTTGACCGGGGGGGGCGACAATGAGCAGTTCTCC.

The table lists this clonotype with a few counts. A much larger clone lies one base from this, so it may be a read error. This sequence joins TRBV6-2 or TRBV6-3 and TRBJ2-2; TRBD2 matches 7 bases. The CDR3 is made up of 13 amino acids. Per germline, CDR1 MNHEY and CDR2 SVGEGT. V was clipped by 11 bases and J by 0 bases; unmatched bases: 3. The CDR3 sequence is CAGGTTNTGELFF. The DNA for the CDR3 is TGTGCCGGCGGGACTACGAACACCGGGGAGCTGTTTTTT.

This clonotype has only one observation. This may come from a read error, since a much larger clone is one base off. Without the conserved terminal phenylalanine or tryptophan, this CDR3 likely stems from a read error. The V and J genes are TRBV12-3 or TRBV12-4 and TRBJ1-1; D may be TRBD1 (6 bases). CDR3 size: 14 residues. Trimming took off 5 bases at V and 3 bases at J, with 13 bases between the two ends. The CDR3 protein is CASSTQGRDTEAFS. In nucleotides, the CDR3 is TGTGCCAGCAGTACACAGGGAAGGGACACTGAAGCTTTCTCT.

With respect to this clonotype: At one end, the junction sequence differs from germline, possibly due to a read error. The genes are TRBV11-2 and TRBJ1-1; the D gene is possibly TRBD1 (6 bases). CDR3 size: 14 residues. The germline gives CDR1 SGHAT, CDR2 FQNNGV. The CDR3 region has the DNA TGTGCCAGCATCTCCCTGTTCAGGGGCGGCGAAGCTCTCTTT. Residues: CASISLFRGGEALF.

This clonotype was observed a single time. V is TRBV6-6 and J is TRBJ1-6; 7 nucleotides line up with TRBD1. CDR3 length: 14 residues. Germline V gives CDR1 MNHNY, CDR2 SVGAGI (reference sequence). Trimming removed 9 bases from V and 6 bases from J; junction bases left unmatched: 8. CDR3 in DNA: TGTGCCAGTAATTTGGACAGGAGTAATTCACCCCTCCACTTT. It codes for CASNLDRSNSPLHF.

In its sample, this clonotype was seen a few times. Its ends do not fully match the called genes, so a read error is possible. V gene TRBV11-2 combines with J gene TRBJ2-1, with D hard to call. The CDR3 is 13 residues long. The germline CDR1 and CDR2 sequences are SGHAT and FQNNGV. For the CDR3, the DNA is TGTGCCAGCAGCTTAGTAGGTCAAAGTGAGCGGTTCTTC. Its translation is CASSLVGQSERFF.

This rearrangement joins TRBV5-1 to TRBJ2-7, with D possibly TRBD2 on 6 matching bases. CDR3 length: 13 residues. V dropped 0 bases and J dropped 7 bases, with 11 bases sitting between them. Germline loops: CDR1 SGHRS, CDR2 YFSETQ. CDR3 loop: CASSLVEGWEQYF. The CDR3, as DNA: TGCGCCAGCAGCTTGGTGGAGGGTTGGGAGCAGTACTTC.

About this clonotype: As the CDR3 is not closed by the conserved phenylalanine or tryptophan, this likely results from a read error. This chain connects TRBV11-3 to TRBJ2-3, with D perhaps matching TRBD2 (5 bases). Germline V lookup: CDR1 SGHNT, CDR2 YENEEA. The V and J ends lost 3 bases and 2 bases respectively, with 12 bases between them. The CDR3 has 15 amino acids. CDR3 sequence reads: CASSFGTRITDTQYI. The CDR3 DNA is TGTGCCAGCAGCTTCGGTACTAGGATCACAGATACGCAGTATATT.

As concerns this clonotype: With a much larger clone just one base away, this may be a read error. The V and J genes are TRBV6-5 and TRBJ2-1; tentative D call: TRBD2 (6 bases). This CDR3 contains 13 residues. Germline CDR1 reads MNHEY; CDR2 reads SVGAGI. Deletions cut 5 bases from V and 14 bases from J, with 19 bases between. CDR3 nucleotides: TGTGCCAGCAGTCGGGACTGGATAGGAGAGAAGTTCTTC. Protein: CASSRDWIGEKFF.

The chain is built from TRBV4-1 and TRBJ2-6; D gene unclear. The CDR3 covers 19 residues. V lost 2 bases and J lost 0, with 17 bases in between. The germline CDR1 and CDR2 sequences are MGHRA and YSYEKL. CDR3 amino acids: CASSQFPLGKSSGANVLTF. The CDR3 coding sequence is TGCGCCAGCAGCCAATTTCCGCTGGGCAAGTCCTCTGGGGCCAACGTCCTGACTTTC.

CDR3 protein: CASSTLAGSSYNGQFF. CDR3 coding DNA: TGTGCCAGCAGCACGCTAGCGGGAAGCTCCTACAATGGACAGTTCTTC. The V gene is TRBV11-2, the J gene TRBJ2-1; 9 nucleotides match TRBD2. The V gene's germline CDR1 is SGHAT and CDR2 FQNNGV. There are 16 residues in the CDR3. The V segment lost 5 bases and the J segment 13 bases; nucleotides outside the gene matches: 18.

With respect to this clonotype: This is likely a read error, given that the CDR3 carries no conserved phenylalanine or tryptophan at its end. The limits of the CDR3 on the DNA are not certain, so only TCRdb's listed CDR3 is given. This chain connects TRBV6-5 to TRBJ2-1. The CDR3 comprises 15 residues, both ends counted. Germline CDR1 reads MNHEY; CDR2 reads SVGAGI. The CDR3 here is CASSYSASEYNEQFS.

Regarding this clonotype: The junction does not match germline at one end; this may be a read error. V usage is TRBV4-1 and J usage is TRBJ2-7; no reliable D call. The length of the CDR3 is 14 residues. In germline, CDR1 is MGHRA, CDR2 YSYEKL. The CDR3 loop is CVSSPRMGVDEQYF. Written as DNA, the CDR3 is TGCGTCAGCAGCCCGCGCATGGGTGTGGACGAGCAGTACTTC.

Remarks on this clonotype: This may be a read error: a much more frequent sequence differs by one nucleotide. The CDR3 sequence is CASSYSMTGETEAFF. The CDR3 DNA sequence: TGTGCCAGCAGTTACTCGATGACAGGGGAGACTGAAGCTTTCTTT. This chain uses TRBV6-2 or TRBV6-3 with TRBJ1-1; 8 bases agree with TRBD1. The CDR3 is 15 amino acids. V gave up 0 bases and J gave up 5 bases; unmatched junction bases: 5. Germline loops: CDR1 MNHEY, CDR2 SVGEGT.

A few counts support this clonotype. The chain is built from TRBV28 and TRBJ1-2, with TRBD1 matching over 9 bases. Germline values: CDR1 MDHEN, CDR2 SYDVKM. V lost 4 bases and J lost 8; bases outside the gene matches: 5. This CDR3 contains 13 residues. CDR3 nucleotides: TGTGCCAGCAGTTCCGCAACAGGGGGCGGCTACACCTTC. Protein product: CASSSATGGGYTF.

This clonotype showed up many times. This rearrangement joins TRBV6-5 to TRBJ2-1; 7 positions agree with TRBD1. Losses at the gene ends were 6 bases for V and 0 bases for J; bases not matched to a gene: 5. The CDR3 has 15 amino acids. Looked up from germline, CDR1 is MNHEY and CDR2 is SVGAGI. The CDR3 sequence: CASRPGQSSYNEQFF. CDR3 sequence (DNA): TGTGCCAGCAGGCCGGGACAGAGCTCCTACAATGAGCAGTTCTTC.

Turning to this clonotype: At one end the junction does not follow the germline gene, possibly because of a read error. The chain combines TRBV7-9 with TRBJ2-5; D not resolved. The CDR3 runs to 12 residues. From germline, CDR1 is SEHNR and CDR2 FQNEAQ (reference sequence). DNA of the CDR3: TGTACCAGCAGCTTACCCTATGAGACCCAGTACTTC. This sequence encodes CTSSLPYETQYF.

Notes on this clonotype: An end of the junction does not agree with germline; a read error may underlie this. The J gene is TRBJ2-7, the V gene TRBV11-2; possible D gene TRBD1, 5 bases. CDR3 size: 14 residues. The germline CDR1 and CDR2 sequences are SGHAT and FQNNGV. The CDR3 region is CASRNWTRVYEQYF. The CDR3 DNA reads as TGTGCCAGCAGAAATTGGACACGAGTCTACGAGCAATACTTC. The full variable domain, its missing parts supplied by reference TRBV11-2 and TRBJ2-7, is EAGVAQSPRYKIIEKRQSVAFWCNPISGHATLYWYQQILGQGPKLLIQFQNNGVVDDSQLPKDRFSAERLKGVDSTLKIQPAKLEDSAVYLCASRNWTRVYEQYFGPGTRLTVT.

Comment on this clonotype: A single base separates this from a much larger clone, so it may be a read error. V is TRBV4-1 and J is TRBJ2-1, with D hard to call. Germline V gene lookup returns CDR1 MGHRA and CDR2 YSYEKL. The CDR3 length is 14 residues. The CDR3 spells CASSQVTAYNEQLF. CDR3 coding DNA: TGCGCCAGCAGCCAAGTCACAGCTTACAATGAGCAGCTCTTC.

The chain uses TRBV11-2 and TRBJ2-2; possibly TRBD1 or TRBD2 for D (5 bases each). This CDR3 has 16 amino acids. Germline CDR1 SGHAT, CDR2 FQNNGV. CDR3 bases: TGTACCACTGAGGGGATTAGGGCAGGCAAAGCCGGGGAGCTGTTTTTT. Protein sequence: CTTEGIRAGKAGELFF. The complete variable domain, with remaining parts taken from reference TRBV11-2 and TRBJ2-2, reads EAGVAQSPRYKIIEKRQSVAFWCNPISGHATLYWYQQILGQGPKLLIQFQNNGVVDDSQLPKDRFSAERLKGVDSTLKIQPAKLEDSAVYLCTTEGIRAGKAGELFFGEGSRLTVL.

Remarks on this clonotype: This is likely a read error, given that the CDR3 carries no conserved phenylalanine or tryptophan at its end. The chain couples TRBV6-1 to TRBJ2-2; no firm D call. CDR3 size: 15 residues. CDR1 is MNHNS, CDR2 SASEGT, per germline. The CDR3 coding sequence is TGTGCCACACCGACTTTTAACGCGAACACCGAGGAGCTGTTTCTT. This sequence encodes CATPTFNANTEELFL.

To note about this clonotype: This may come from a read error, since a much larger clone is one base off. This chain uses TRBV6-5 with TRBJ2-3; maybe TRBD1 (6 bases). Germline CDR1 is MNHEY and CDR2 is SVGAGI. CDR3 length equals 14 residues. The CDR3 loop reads CGSRRTAGTDTQYF. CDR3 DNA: TGTGGCAGCAGGAGGACAGCGGGCACAGATACGCAGTATTTT.